The 18 T cell receptor beta chains below were found in one sample sequenced in a study of Graves' ophthalmopathy and Graves' hyperthyroidism. Amplifying from RNA transcripts, the study obtained TCR beta CDR3 regions. The first round was an RT-PCR with HTBI primers, and the second round was a multiplex PCR. TCRdb independently ran MiXCR on the multiplex PCR reads; one entry per CDR3 protein. The sample gives around 51,000 distinct CDR3 sequences, around 50% of which show up once; approximately 23% is in the top ten. The sequenced sample consisted of peripheral blood. The origin of the receptors is an adult man with Graves' ophthalmopathy.

The chain has TRBV27 and TRBJ2-7; no definite D call. The V and J ends lost 5 bases and 4 bases respectively, with 15 bases between them. This CDR3 is built from 14 residues. The germline V gene has CDR1 MNHEY and CDR2 SMNVEV (reference sequence). CDR3 residues: CASSPIQFGYEQYF. CDR3 nucleotide sequence: TGTGCCAGCAGTCCCATCCAATTTGGGTACGAGCAGTACTTC.

The rearrangement joins TRBV4-2 to TRBJ1-1; 9 nucleotides line up with TRBD1. V was pared by 0 bases and J by 10 bases, with 3 bases of the junction left unmatched. Looked up from germline, CDR1 is LGHNA and CDR2 is YNFKEQ. The CDR3 extends over 13 amino acids. This CDR3 is CASSQDRGQGAFF. In nucleotides, the CDR3 is TGTGCCAGCAGCCAAGATAGGGGACAGGGAGCTTTCTTT.

About this clonotype itself: No DNA is shown, since the ends of the CDR3 on it are uncertain; the CDR3 is the one TCRdb lists. V is TRBV9 and J is TRBJ2-5; the table calls TRBD1, which could not be checked here. Both ends counted, the CDR3 spans 22 residues. Germline CDR1 is SGDLS and CDR2 is YYNGEE. CDR3 residues: CASSPTGMANEKLFFGSGTQYF.

Of note for this clonotype: Its ends do not fully match the called genes, so a read error is possible. This chain's CDR3 is CGASGPAGNPIYF. The CDR3 DNA reads TGCGGTGCTAGTGGACCAGCCGGAAACCCCATATATTTT. This rearrangement joins TRBV20-1 to TRBJ1-3, with D unresolved. Germline values: CDR1 DFQATT, CDR2 SNEGSKA (reference sequence). This CDR3 is built from 13 residues.

This clonotype was counted ten times or more. The chain employs TRBV19 and TRBJ2-6; D perhaps matches TRBD2 (5 bases). Germline values: CDR1 LNHDA, CDR2 SQIVND (reference sequence). The CDR3 totals 15 residues. V was cut by 4 bases and J by 7 bases, with 14 bases left in between. CDR3 region: CASSTQDRDANVLTF. CDR3 DNA sequence: TGTGCCAGTAGTACCCAGGACCGGGATGCCAACGTCCTGACTTTC.

The J gene is TRBJ2-1, the V gene TRBV19; D call uncertain. The V end lost 2 bases, the J end lost 8 bases, and 13 bases lay between the germline ends. CDR1 and CDR2 from the germline V gene are LNHDA and SQIVND (reference sequence). The CDR3 has 14 amino acids. CDR3 coding DNA: TGTGCCAGTAGTATAACGCTAGTAGTGGATGAGCAGTTCTTC. This encodes CASSITLVVDEQFF.

In its sample, this clonotype was seen many times. V is TRBV11-2 and J is TRBJ2-1, with D possibly matching TRBD2 (6 bases). Germline CDR1 reads SGHAT; CDR2 reads FQNNGV. This CDR3 has 15 amino acids. V was trimmed by 3 bases and J by 6 bases, leaving 15 bases between them. In nucleotides, the CDR3 is TGTGCCAGCAGCTTGGGGGGTACTAGTAGCAATGAGCAGTTCTTC. Translating it yields CASSLGGTSSNEQFF.

The rearrangement links TRBV24-1 to TRBJ1-5, with TRBD1 matching 8 bases. Germline CDR1 KGHDR, CDR2 SFDVKD. The V gene end was trimmed by 9 bases and the J gene end by 4 bases; junction bases not matched to a gene: 4. This CDR3 region has 13 residues. The CDR3 DNA reads TGTGCCACCGGACGGGACAGGAATCAGCCCCAGCATTTT. Translating gives CATGRDRNQPQHF.

The chain has TRBV10-3 and TRBJ2-3; D is unclear. Trimming pared 4 bases from V and 5 bases from J, leaving 4 bases between. The CDR3 is 11 amino acids. CDR1 is ENHRY, CDR2 SYGVKD, per germline. The CDR3 protein is CAISAKDTQYF. CDR3 coding DNA: TGTGCCATCAGTGCTAAAGATACGCAGTATTTT.

The CDR3 DNA sequence: TGTGCCAGCAGCTTAGAGGGGACTAGCGGGAATTACGAGCAGTACTTC. Translated: CASSLEGTSGNYEQYF. The chain recombines TRBV13 with TRBJ2-7; 13 bases line up with TRBD2. The V gene end was trimmed by 1 base and the J gene end by 4 bases; junction bases not matched to a gene: 4. The germline V gene encodes CDR1 PRHDT and CDR2 FYEKMQ (reference sequence). This CDR3 contains 16 residues.

This clonotype was seen at least ten times. A much larger clone sits a single nucleotide away, making a read error possible. V is TRBV7-7 and J is TRBJ2-2; TRBD2 matches at 12 bases. The CDR3 has 15 residues. Germline V lookup: CDR1 SSHAT, CDR2 FNYEAQ (reference sequence). As DNA, the CDR3 is TGTGCTAGCAGCCCTAGCGGGGGGGAGGTCGGGGAGCTGTTTTTT. Translating it yields CASSPSGGEVGELFF.

V usage is TRBV12-3 or TRBV12-4 and J usage is TRBJ1-6, with a possible D match to TRBD1 (6 bases). This CDR3 comprises 14 residues. Deletions cut 6 bases from V and 8 bases from J, with 14 bases between. The CDR3 DNA reads as TGTGCCAGCAGCCCGGACAGTAGGGATTCACCCCTCCACTTT. It encodes CASSPDSRDSPLHF.

This clonotype showed up many times. The V call is TRBV9, the J call TRBJ2-3, with TRBD2 as a possible D gene (5 bases). The V and J ends lost 0 bases and 1 base respectively, with 9 bases between them. CDR3 length: 15 amino acids. CDR1 and CDR2 from the germline V gene are SGDLS and YYNGEE. This CDR3 reads CASSVAGIGTDTQYF. DNA of the CDR3: TGTGCCAGCAGCGTAGCCGGGATCGGCACAGATACGCAGTATTTT.

CDR3 protein: CASSFGTNGYTF. The CDR3 nucleotides are TGCGCCAGCAGCTTTGGGACAAATGGCTACACCTTC. This sequence joins TRBV5-1 and TRBJ1-2; tentatively, D is TRBD1 (6 bases). The CDR3 totals 12 residues. Trimming shortened V by 2 bases and J by 6 bases, and 8 bases separated the two germline ends. Germline CDR1 is SGHRS and CDR2 is YFSETQ. The variable domain in full, with the rest retrieved from reference TRBV5-1 and TRBJ1-2, is KAGVTQTPRYLIKTRGQQVTLSCSPISGHRSVSWYQQTPGQGLQFLFEYFSETQRNKGNFPGRFSGRQFSNSRSEMNVSTLELGDSALYLCASSFGTNGYTFGSGTRLTVV.

This clonotype appeared many times. The chain carries TRBV4-1 and TRBJ2-1; D perhaps matches TRBD2 (6 bases). This CDR3 spans 18 amino acids. Germline CDR1 and CDR2: MGHRA and YSYEKL. V shed 3 bases and J shed 7 bases, with 25 bases lying between them. The CDR3 nucleotides read TGCGCCAGCAGCCAGGAGGGGCATGGAGCGGCCCTTACAAATGAGCAGTTCTTC. Protein product: CASSQEGHGAALTNEQFF.

This clonotype was observed at least ten times. The rearrangement links TRBV18 to TRBJ2-5; D gene uncertain. The ends were cut back, 0 bases at V and 5 bases at J, with 7 bases in the middle. The germline V gene encodes CDR1 KGHSH and CDR2 LQKENI. The CDR3 has 13 residues. The CDR3 nucleotides read TGTGCCAGCTCACCACCGGGCTGGGAGACCCAGTACTTC. Protein product: CASSPPGWETQYF.

This chain joins TRBV19 and TRBJ2-2; D is unresolved. Germline CDR1 reads LNHDA; CDR2 reads SQIVND (reference sequence). V gave up 10 bases and J gave up 6 bases, with 6 bases separating them. The CDR3 sequence is 10 residues long. The CDR3 coding sequence is TGTGCCACCGGCCCCGGGGAGCTGTTTTTT. Translation: CATGPGELFF.

The chain uses TRBV15 and TRBJ2-1; D is unclear. Germline CDR1 is LNHNV and CDR2 is YYDKDF (reference sequence). Between the trimmed V and J ends, which lost 3 bases and 7 bases, there was a span of 19 bases. CDR3 size: 16 residues. CDR3 protein: CATSRTQADATNEQFF. CDR3 bases: TGTGCCACCAGCAGGACCCAGGCTGATGCAACTAATGAGCAGTTCTTC.